This T cell receptor beta chain was profiled in a study of blood T cell repertoires in COVID-19. In the study overall: Italy, Spain and the United States were the sources of the convalescent and acute COVID-19 samples. In each case, the material was cDNA or gDNA derived from T cells, B-cell-depleted T cells, or PBMCs.

Original analysis: From reference gene primer amplification, estimates of nucleated cell counts were derived. Assay used: immunoSEQ multiplex PCR; TCRdb lists only in-frame clones, some missing. The DNA gave D and trimming, while V, J and clone size come from that table. Counted here are 240,000 or so clones, about 90% occurring once; the ten biggest clones make up 0.85% to 0.9%. The CDR3 totals 16 residues. Trimming removed 1 base at V and 1 base at J, with 8 bases between. The V gene's germline CDR1 is MGHDK and CDR2 SYGVNS. Cohorts were assigned according to the clinical history that participants reported.

The sequenced sample consisted of PBMCs or T cells enriched from blood (not recorded which). The rearrangement joins TRBV25-1 to TRBJ1-6; D not resolved. This TCR came from a man aged 50-59 years who had been exposed to COVID-19. CDR3 residues: CASSELGGSYNSPLHF. Here the CDR3 DNA reads TGTGCCAGCAGTGAATTGGGCGGGTCCTATAATTCACCCCTCCACTTT.